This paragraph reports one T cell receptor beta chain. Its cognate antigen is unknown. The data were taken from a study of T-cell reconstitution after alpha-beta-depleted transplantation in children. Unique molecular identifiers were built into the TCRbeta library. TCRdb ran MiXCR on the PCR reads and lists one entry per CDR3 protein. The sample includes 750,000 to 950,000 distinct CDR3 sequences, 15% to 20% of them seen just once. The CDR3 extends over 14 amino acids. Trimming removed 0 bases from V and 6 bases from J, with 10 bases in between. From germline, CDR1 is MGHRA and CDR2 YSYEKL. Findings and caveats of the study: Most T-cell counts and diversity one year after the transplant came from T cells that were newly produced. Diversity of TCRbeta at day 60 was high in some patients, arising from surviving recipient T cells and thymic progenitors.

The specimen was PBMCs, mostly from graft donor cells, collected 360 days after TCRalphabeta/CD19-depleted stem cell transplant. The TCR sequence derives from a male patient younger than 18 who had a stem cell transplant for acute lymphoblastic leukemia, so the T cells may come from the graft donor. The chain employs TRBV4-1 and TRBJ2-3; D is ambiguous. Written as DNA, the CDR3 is TGCGCCAGCAGCCAAGACACAGTTGCGGATACGCAGTATTTT. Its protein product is CASSQDTVADTQYF.